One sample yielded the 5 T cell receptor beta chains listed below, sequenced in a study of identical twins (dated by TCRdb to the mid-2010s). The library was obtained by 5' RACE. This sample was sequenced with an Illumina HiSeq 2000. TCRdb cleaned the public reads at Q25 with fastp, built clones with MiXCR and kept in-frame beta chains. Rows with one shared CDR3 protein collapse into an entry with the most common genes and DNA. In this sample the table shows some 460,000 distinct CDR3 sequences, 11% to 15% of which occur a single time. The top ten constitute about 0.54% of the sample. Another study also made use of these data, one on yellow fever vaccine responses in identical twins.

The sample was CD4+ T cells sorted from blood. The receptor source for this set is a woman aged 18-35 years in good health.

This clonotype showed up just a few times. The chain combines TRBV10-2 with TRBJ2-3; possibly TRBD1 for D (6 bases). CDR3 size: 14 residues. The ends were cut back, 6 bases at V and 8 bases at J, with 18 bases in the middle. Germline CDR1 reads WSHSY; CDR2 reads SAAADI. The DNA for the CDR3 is TGCGCCAGCAGGGATAACAGGGAGCTAGGTACGCAGTATTTT. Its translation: CASRDNRELGTQYF.

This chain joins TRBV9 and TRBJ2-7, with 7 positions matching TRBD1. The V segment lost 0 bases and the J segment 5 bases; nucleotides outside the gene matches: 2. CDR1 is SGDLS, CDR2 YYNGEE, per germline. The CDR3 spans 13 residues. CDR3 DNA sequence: TGTGCCAGCAGCGTAGAGGGGGCTGACGAGCAGTACTTC. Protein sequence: CASSVEGADEQYF.

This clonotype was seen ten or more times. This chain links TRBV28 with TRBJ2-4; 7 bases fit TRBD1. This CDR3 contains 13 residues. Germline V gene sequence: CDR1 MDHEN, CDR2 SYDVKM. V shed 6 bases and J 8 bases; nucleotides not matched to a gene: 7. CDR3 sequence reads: CASRPTGSYIQYF. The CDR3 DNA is TGTGCCAGCAGACCGACAGGGAGCTACATTCAGTACTTC.

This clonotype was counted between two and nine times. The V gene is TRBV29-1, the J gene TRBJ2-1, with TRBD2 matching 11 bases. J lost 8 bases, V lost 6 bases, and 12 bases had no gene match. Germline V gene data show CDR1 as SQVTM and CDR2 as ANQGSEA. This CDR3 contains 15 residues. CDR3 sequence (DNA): TGCAGCGTCGCGATATCTAGCGGGAGGAGGCATGAGCAGTTCTTC. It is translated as CSVAISSGRRHEQFF.

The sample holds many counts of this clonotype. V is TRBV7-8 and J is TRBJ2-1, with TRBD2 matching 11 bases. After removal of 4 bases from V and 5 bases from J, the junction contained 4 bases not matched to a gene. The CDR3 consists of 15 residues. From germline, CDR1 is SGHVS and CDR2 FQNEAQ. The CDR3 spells CASSWGTSGNNEQFF. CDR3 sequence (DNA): TGTGCCAGCAGCTGGGGGACTAGCGGAAACAATGAGCAGTTCTTC.